This note documents a single TCR beta chain sequence. Its antigen is not known. One entry per CDR3 protein, called by TCRdb with MiXCR from the 5' RACE reads. The table lists roughly 170,000 distinct CDR3 sequences, 7% to 10% of them singletons. This sample is part of a study of T cells after yellow fever vaccination. The study, taken as a whole, reports: Few clonotypes appeared in both CD4 and CD8 compartments. Reappearing after the booster were most of the clones from primary vaccination (about 96% CD4, around 90% CD8).

Here the sequenced sample was CD8+ T cells sorted from PBMCs, taken 45 days after the yellow fever booster vaccination. This sequence was found in a man younger than 30 who received the YFV17D yellow fever vaccine.

In DNA, the CDR3 is TGCGCCAGCAGCCAAGGGCGGGTCAGGGGGCACTATGGCTACACCTTC. Translated, it gives CASSQGRVRGHYGYTF. The chain is built from TRBV4-3 and TRBJ1-2, with 8 nucleotides matching TRBD1. Germline trimming cut 1 base from V and 3 bases from J; bases unmatched to any gene: 7. The CDR3 runs to 16 residues. Per the germline V gene, CDR1 is LGHNA and CDR2 is YSLEER.